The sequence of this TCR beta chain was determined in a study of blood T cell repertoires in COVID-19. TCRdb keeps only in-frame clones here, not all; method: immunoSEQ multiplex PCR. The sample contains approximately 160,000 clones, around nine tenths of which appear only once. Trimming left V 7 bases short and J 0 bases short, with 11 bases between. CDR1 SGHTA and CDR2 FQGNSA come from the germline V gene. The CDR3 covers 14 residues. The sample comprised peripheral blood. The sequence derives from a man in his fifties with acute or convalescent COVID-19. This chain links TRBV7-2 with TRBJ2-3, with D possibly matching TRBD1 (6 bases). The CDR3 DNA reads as TGTGCCAGCACCCTGGACAGAAGCACAGATACGCAGTATTTT. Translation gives CASTLDRSTDTQYF.